These T cell receptor beta chains were read from a single sample in a study of PD-1 blockade in classical Hodgkin lymphoma. Libraries were prepared by immunoSEQ multiplex PCR; TCRdb keeps only in-frame clonotypes and omits some of them. Among 20,000 or so clones listed, about 85% were seen once. Sequencing used peripheral blood mononuclear cells (PBMCs), obtained before the second cycle of nivolumab. The receptors derive from a human donor with classical Hodgkin lymphoma. Each CDR3 is given with its conserved first and last residue. Fields, in order: J gene, clone size, V gene, D gene, CDR3 DNA, CDR3 protein. The D gene is left open where the match is weak. Some rows mark clone size as missing; the rest say once, few, many or name a class of expanded clone.

J gene: TRBJ2-5; clone size: once; V gene: TRBV11-3; D gene: -; CDR3 DNA: TGTGCCAGCAGCTTGGGATCCCGGTACCAAGAGACCCAGTACTTC; CDR3 protein: CASSLGSRYQETQYF
J gene: TRBJ1-1; clone size: -; V gene: TRBV6-5; D gene: -; CDR3 DNA: TGTGCCAGCAGTTTTTCCAACACATACCTAGAAGCTTTCTTT; CDR3 protein: CASSFSNTYLEAFF
J gene: TRBJ2-7; clone size: few; V gene: TRBV29-1; D gene: -; CDR3 DNA: TGCAGCGTTACGAACGGGGGGCCGGTCGAGCAGTACTTC; CDR3 protein: CSVTNGGPVEQYF
J gene: TRBJ1-1; clone size: -; V gene: TRBV4-3; D gene: -; CDR3 DNA: TGCGCCAGCAGCCTAGACAGTGCCCCGACGAACACTGAAGCTTTCTTT; CDR3 protein: CASSLDSAPTNTEAFF
J gene: TRBJ1-1; clone size: -; V gene: TRBV11-3; D gene: -; CDR3 DNA: TGTGCCAGCAGCTTAGCCCCCAGGACTGAAGCTTTCTTT; CDR3 protein: CASSLAPRTEAFF
J gene: TRBJ1-5; clone size: -; V gene: TRBV7-8; D gene: -; CDR3 DNA: TGTGCCAGCAGCTTAGCGTTTTCGACAGTTAGCAATCAGCCCCAGCATTTT; CDR3 protein: CASSLAFSTVSNQPQHF
J gene: TRBJ2-1; clone size: -; V gene: TRBV30; D gene: -; CDR3 DNA: TGTGCCTGGAGTGTACTGGGGAGTGATGAGCAGTTCTTC; CDR3 protein: CAWSVLGSDEQFF
J gene: TRBJ1-2; clone size: -; V gene: TRBV7-2; D gene: -; CDR3 DNA: TGTGCCAGCAGCATATCGGGAGGGGGTTATGGCTACACCTTC; CDR3 protein: CASSISGGGYGYTF
J gene: TRBJ1-3; clone size: once; V gene: TRBV7-2; D gene: -; CDR3 DNA: TGTGCCACCGGACAAGTCTCTGGAAACACCATATATTTT; CDR3 protein: CATGQVSGNTIYF
J gene: TRBJ2-1; clone size: -; V gene: TRBV4-2; D gene: TRBD2; CDR3 DNA: TGTGCCAGCAGCCAGACGACTGGGAGCGGGAGATGGAATGAGCAGTTCTTC; CDR3 protein: CASSQTTGSGRWNEQFF